The TCR beta chain under discussion was sequenced for a study of tumor-infiltrating lymphocytes in primary liver carcinoma. Study-wide background: Patients, male and female, were 30 to 69 years old.

Looked up from germline, CDR1 is GTSNPN and CDR2 is SVGIG (reference sequence). With 1 base removed from V and 5 bases from J, the gap between germline ends came to 8 bases. The CDR3 spans 12 residues. This clonotype was counted many times. Researchers generated TCR beta cDNA from approximately 450 ng of total RNA, relying on a constant-region primer. TCR beta libraries came from three nested multiplex PCR rounds using slightly modified ARM-PCR. Each of the first two PCR rounds ran approximately 10 cycles with TRBV1-TRBV30 forward and C-beta reverse primers. Each CDR3 protein is one row after TCRdb ran MiXCR on the multiplex PCR reads. In the table there are about 84,000 distinct CDR3 sequences, over 60% of which are singletons. RNA and DNA were co-extracted from roughly 20-30 mg of unsorted bulk tissue. Viable tumor cells exceeded 90% in all tumor samples.

The sample taken for sequencing was liver tumor tissue from sampling region 1. Subset described: tumor region T1, superior pole. The V call is TRBV30, the J call TRBJ1-2, with a tentative D call TRBD1 (6 bases). This clonotype was sampled from a middle-aged man with primary liver carcinoma and hepatitis B virus infection. CDR3 amino acids: CAWSGGQYGYTF. CDR3 DNA: TGTGCCTGGAGTGGCGGACAGTATGGCTACACCTTC.